This TCR beta chain was captured by sequencing in a study of blood T cell repertoires in COVID-19. For the study at large: Specimens from acute and convalescent COVID-19 originated in the United States, Italy and Spain. PBMCs, B-cell-depleted T cells, or T cells were the source of the cDNA or gDNA that made up the material.

In the original analysis: Reference gene primer amplification gave estimated nucleated cell counts. TCRdb keeps only in-frame clones here, not all; method: immunoSEQ multiplex PCR. The DNA gave D and trimming, while V, J and clone size come from that table. This sample has more than 90,000 clones, with about three quarters found just once. The V and J ends lost 4 bases and 5 bases respectively, with 8 bases between them. Germline values: CDR1 GTSNPN, CDR2 SVGIG (reference sequence). The CDR3 sequence is 11 residues long. V is TRBV30 and J is TRBJ1-1; D unclear. The clonotype originates from a man in his sixties or seventies with acute or convalescent COVID-19. Specimen: peripheral blood. Written as DNA, the CDR3 is TGTGCCTGGACGGTCTTGACTGAAGCTTTCTTT. This sequence encodes CAWTVLTEAFF.